What follows are 11 T cell receptor beta chains derived from one specimen sequenced in a study of T cell repertoires in cytomegalovirus infection. Which antigens these TCRs recognize remains unknown. Via MiXCR, TCRdb re-called the reads, giving one row per CDR3 protein. The top ten clones hold 48% of a sample with roughly 570,000 distinct CDR3 sequences, 40% of them seen once. Source: cultured PBMCs, taken from culture after CMV antigen stimulation. The receptors shown here come from a human donor in good health (CMV status not recorded). Some clones in this sample may be carry-over from other donors' samples.

The rearrangement uses TRBV5-1 and TRBJ1-3; D remains ambiguous. This CDR3 spans 15 amino acids. V lost 0 bases to trimming and J lost 3 bases, with 10 bases between them. From germline, CDR1 is SGHRS and CDR2 YFSETQ. The CDR3 protein is CASSLALGGGNTIYF. Here the CDR3 DNA reads TGCGCCAGCAGCTTGGCCCTCGGTGGTGGAAACACCATATATTTT. The full variable domain, its missing parts supplied by reference TRBV5-1 and TRBJ1-3, is KAGVTQTPRYLIKTRGQQVTLSCSPISGHRSVSWYQQTPGQGLQFLFEYFSETQRNKGNFPGRFSGRQFSNSRSEMNVSTLELGDSALYLCASSLALGGGNTIYFGEGSWLTVV.

The gene calls are TRBV7-2 and TRBJ2-1, with 7 nucleotides matching TRBD2. Germline trimming cut 5 bases from V and 9 bases from J; bases unmatched to any gene: 19. The germline CDR1 and CDR2 sequences are SGHTA and FQGNSA. The CDR3 has 17 residues. In nucleotides, the CDR3 is TGTGCCAGCAGCGTAACCGGGACTACGGGTGGGTCGATTGAGCAGTTCTTC. It yields the protein CASSVTGTTGGSIEQFF.

The V and J genes are TRBV19 and TRBJ1-5; no clear D. This CDR3 contains 20 residues. Germline V CDR1 and CDR2: LNHDA, SQIVND (reference sequence). V lost 3 bases and J 1 base, leaving 25 bases between the germline ends. The CDR3 reads CASSIMIVRVVSDSNQPQHF. The CDR3 DNA reads as TGTGCCAGTAGTATTATGATCGTCCGGGTAGTAAGCGACAGCAATCAGCCCCAGCATTTT.

This chain joins TRBV6-2 or TRBV6-3 and TRBJ2-1, with 9 bases matching TRBD1. This CDR3 is built from 13 residues. With V trimmed by 10 bases and J by 4 bases, 5 bases remained unmatched. In germline, CDR1 is MNHEY, CDR2 SVGEGT. CDR3: CAIQGALYNEQFF. The CDR3 region has the DNA TGTGCCATACAGGGGGCTCTATACAATGAGCAGTTCTTC.

This clonotype was picked up a small number of times. The chain uses TRBV6-6 and TRBJ2-3; D unclear. Germline V CDR1 and CDR2: MNHNY, SVGAGI (reference sequence). Deletions cut 4 bases from V and 2 bases from J, with 16 bases between. The CDR3 spans 16 residues. CDR3 sequence (DNA): TGTGCCAGCAGTTTAGGGCCTCGAACGTACACAGATACGCAGTATTTT. Translating it yields CASSLGPRTYTDTQYF.

The rearrangement links TRBV4-1 to TRBJ2-1, with 12 nucleotides matching TRBD2. Germline V gene lookup returns CDR1 MGHRA and CDR2 YSYEKL. V lost 3 bases and J lost 8; bases outside the gene matches: 20. The CDR3 length is 20 residues. In nucleotides, the CDR3 is TGCGCCAGCAGCCAGCCGACTCAAACCCGACTAGCGGGAGTCATCCATGAGCAGTTCTTC. Its translation is CASSQPTQTRLAGVIHEQFF.

The chain is built from TRBV30 and TRBJ2-7, with a possible D match to TRBD2 (5 bases). Germline CDR1 is GTSNPN and CDR2 is SVGIG (reference sequence). Trimming left V 1 base short and J 3 bases short, with 16 bases between. The CDR3 is made up of 15 amino acids. The CDR3 bases are TGTGCCTGGAGTGGTCCGGGGTATCAAAACTACGAGCAGTACTTC. Amino acids: CAWSGPGYQNYEQYF.

This clonotype was counted at least ten times. The chain employs TRBV7-2 and TRBJ1-6; no clear D gene. CDR1 is SGHTA and CDR2 is FQGNSA in the germline V gene. The V gene lost 0 bases and the J gene lost 9 bases, with 9 bases spanning the gap. The CDR3 consists of 14 residues. CDR3: CASSLAGLGSPLHF. DNA of the CDR3: TGTGCCAGCAGCTTAGCAGGGTTAGGTTCACCCCTCCACTTT.

The chain joins TRBV28 to TRBJ2-1; 8 positions match TRBD2. CDR3 size: 16 residues. The germline V gene encodes CDR1 MDHEN and CDR2 SYDVKM. V trimming: 7 bases; J trimming: 4 bases; junction bases outside the gene matches: 12. The CDR3 region is CASNLGGAGTYNEQFF. The CDR3 DNA is TGTGCCAGCAACCTCGGGGGGGCGGGGACTTACAATGAGCAGTTCTTC. The full variable domain, in which reference TRBV28 and TRBJ2-1 provide the parts outside the CDR3, is DVKVTQSSRYLVKRTGEKVFLECVQDMDHENMFWYRQDPGLGLRLIYFSYDVKMKEKGDIPEGYSVSREKKERFSLILESASTNQTSMYLCASNLGGAGTYNEQFFGPGTRLTVL.

This chain uses TRBV7-9 with TRBJ2-1; D might be TRBD2 (6 bases). Germline V gene sequence: CDR1 SEHNR, CDR2 FQNEAQ (reference sequence). This CDR3 comprises 13 residues. Trimming pared 11 bases from V and 0 bases from J, leaving 11 bases between. CDR3 DNA: TGTGCCGGGGGGAGGAGCTCCTACAATGAGCAGTTCTTC. It is translated as CAGGRSSYNEQFF.

This clonotype turned up a few times. This sequence joins TRBV7-2 and TRBJ2-7; D unclear. In germline, CDR1 is SGHTA, CDR2 FQGNSA. This CDR3 has 13 residues. V lost 5 bases, J lost 3 bases, and 11 bases lay in between. For the CDR3, the DNA is TGTGCCAGCAGCCCGCCTGCAAACTACGAGCAGTACTTC. It codes for CASSPPANYEQYF.